The rows below give T cell receptor beta chains drawn from one sample of a study of blood T cell repertoires in COVID-19. Assay: immunoSEQ multiplex PCR; the TCRdb copy retains only in-frame clones and omits some. The sample includes hundreds of thousands of clones, about 90% of them seen just once. The sequencing input was peripheral blood. Receptors originate from a woman in her late teens or twenties who had recovered from COVID-19. The CDR3 runs from the conserved cysteine through the conserved F or W. The order of the fields is clone size, V gene, D gene, J gene, CDR3 DNA, CDR3 protein. D genes are given only for firm matches. A row's size may be missing; if present it is once, few, many or a size class.

NA	TRBV27	NA	TRBJ1-5	TGTGCCAGCAGTTTATATGGGTCTGCGGCCCAGCCCCAGCATTTT	CASSLYGSAAQPQHF
NA	TRBV7-2	NA	TRBJ2-4	TGTGCCAGCAGCCCACGAAACAGGGACCTAGCCAAAAACATTCAGTACTTC	CASSPRNRDLAKNIQYF
NA	TRBV6-2/TRBV6-3	TRBD1	TRBJ1-5	TGTGCCAGCAGTTACTCTTTTGGGACAGACGTTGAAAGACTTCAGCCCCAGCATTTT	CASSYSFGTDVERLQPQHF
NA	TRBV4-3	TRBD1	TRBJ1-2	TGCGCCAGCAGCCCGGACAGGGGAGACAACTATGGCTACACCTTC	CASSPDRGDNYGYTF
NA	TRBV4-1	NA	TRBJ2-1	TGCGCCAGCAGCCAACCCCGGGACACCGCATTCTTGCAGTTCTTC	CASSQPRDTAFLQFF
NA	TRBV2	NA	TRBJ1-4	TGTGCCAGCAGTGGGAGTCCCCATGAAAAACTGTTTTTT	CASSGSPHEKLFF
NA	TRBV30	TRBD1	TRBJ1-3	TGTGCCTGGTCACAGGGGGCGCCGCCCCGCACCATATATTTT	CAWSQGAPPRTIYF
NA	TRBV7-2	TRBD2	TRBJ2-3	TGTGCCAGCAGCCTCCCCCGGGATCGCGGGAGGGCCGCCACAGATACGCAGTATTTT	CASSLPRDRGRAATDTQYF
NA	TRBV10-3	NA	TRBJ2-2	TGTGCCATCAGTGATACGGGAGTTGACACCGGGGAGCTGTTTTTT	CAISDTGVDTGELFF
NA	TRBV7-6	TRBD2	TRBJ2-2	TGTGCCAGCAGTCTTGAGGTGGCGGGAGGGCCGGACGGGGAGCTGTTTTTT	CASSLEVAGGPDGELFF
NA	TRBV7-8	NA	TRBJ1-2	TGTGCCAGCAGCGAACAGGGCCCTGGCTATGGCTACACCTTC	CASSEQGPGYGYTF
NA	TRBV12-5	NA	TRBJ1-1	TGTGCTAGTGGTCTCAGGGGTAGGCTCCCTGAAGCTTTCTTT	CASGLRGRLPEAFF
NA	TRBV7-9	NA	TRBJ2-1	TGTGCCAGCAGGAGGATCACGGCCGGGGATGAGCAGTTCTTC	CASRRITAGDEQFF
NA	TRBV11-2	TRBD1	TRBJ2-5	TGTGCCAGTACAGACAGGGGGCTCCAGGAGACCCAGTACTTC	CASTDRGLQETQYF
once	TRBV5-8	NA	TRBJ1-5	TGTGCCAGCAGCTTGCTTGCGAGCTATAGCAATCAGCCCCAGCATTTT	CASSLLASYSNQPQHF
NA	TRBV18	NA	TRBJ1-6	TGTGCCAGCTCACCCGACGGAGGGCCAACGGCACCCCTCCACTTT	CASSPDGGPTAPLHF
once	TRBV27	TRBD2	TRBJ2-1	TGTGCCAGCAGTGGACTAGCGGGAGGGCCCTTAAGTTCGCTTGAGCAGTTCTTC	CASSGLAGGPLSSLEQFF
NA	TRBV7-2	TRBD2	TRBJ2-1	TGTGCCAGCAGCTCGGTGACTAGCGGCTCCTACAATGAGCAGTTCTTC	CASSSVTSGSYNEQFF
NA	TRBV28	TRBD1	TRBJ2-5	TGTGCCAGCGGACAGGGACGACAAGAGACCCAGTACTTC	CASGQGRQETQYF
once	TRBV28	TRBD1	TRBJ2-3	TGTGCCAGCAGTCGCCTGACAGGGGTCAGGGATACGCAGTATTTT	CASSRLTGVRDTQYF
NA	TRBV9	NA	TRBJ2-3	TGTGCCAGCAGCGTAGAGAATGACGGGAGCACAGATACGCAGTATTTT	CASSVENDGSTDTQYF
NA	TRBV7-9	TRBD1	TRBJ1-2	TGTGCCAGCAGCCGACAGGGAGCTGGCTACACCTTC	CASSRQGAGYTF
NA	TRBV7-2	TRBD2	TRBJ2-1	TGTGCCAGCAGCGCACCGGGGCGGGAGGGCGTAGAGCAGTTCTTC	CASSAPGREGVEQFF
NA	TRBV29-1	NA	TRBJ1-2	TGCAGCGTTGAAGATCCAGGTCTCTACACCTTC	CSVEDPGLYTF
once	TRBV6-2/TRBV6-3	NA	TRBJ2-1	TGTGCCAGCAGTTATAGAAATGAGCAGTTCTTC	CASSYRNEQFF
NA	TRBV11-3	TRBD2	TRBJ2-3	TGTGCCAGCAGCTCTCCACCCGGGAGGGCCCCCTCCGTAGATACGCAGTATTTT	CASSSPPGRAPSVDTQYF
NA	TRBV7-8	NA	TRBJ2-1	TGTGCCAGCAGCCGGGACTCCATATATGAGCAGTTCTTC	CASSRDSIYEQFF
NA	TRBV19	TRBD1	TRBJ2-2	TGTGCCAGTAGTATTGAACAGGGGAAGACCGGGGAGCTGTTTTTT	CASSIEQGKTGELFF
NA	TRBV5-4	NA	TRBJ2-5	TGTGCCAGCAGCTTACAGGGACGGGAGACCCAGTACTTC	CASSLQGRETQYF
NA	TRBV7-2	NA	TRBJ2-5	TGTGCCAGCAGCTTTTCCAGGGAAGAGACCCAGTACTTC	CASSFSREETQYF
NA	TRBV19	TRBD1	TRBJ1-2	TGTGCCAGTAGTCCCGCCGGACAGGTCTATGGCTACACCTTC	CASSPAGQVYGYTF
NA	TRBV6-2/TRBV6-3	NA	TRBJ2-1	TGTGCCAGCAGTTACTCTCGTGCAGGGGTAGTGGTAAGCTCCTACAATGAGCAGTTCTTC	CASSYSRAGVVVSSYNEQFF
NA	TRBV11-3	NA	TRBJ1-1	TGTGCCAGCAGCTTATTTTTCCCGGACAGCCTGGACACTGAAGCTTTCTTT	CASSLFFPDSLDTEAFF
NA	TRBV3-1/TRBV3-2	TRBD2	TRBJ2-3	TGTGCCAGCAGCCAAGACGGGGGGATCACAGATACGCAGTATTTT	CASSQDGGITDTQYF
NA	TRBV7-2	TRBD1	TRBJ1-1	TGTGCCAGCAGCTCGCGGTCGGGACAGGCGCCTTTCTTT	CASSSRSGQAPFF
NA	TRBV4-1	NA	TRBJ2-5	TGCGCCAGCAGCGGCTCCCCTGGGGACTCTAGAGAGACCCAGTACTTC	CASSGSPGDSRETQYF
NA	TRBV7-9	NA	TRBJ1-2	TGTGCCAGCAGCTTAGACGGAGCTAACTATGGCTACACCTTC	CASSLDGANYGYTF
once	TRBV24-1	NA	TRBJ1-5	TGTGCCACCAGTGATAGTCCGGGGAGTCAGCCCCAGCATTTT	CATSDSPGSQPQHF
once	TRBV6-2/TRBV6-3	TRBD2	TRBJ2-2	TGTGCCAGCAGTCCAACCTTGGGGGGGAAGGAGAACACCGGGGAGCTGTTTTTT	CASSPTLGGKENTGELFF
NA	TRBV5-4	NA	TRBJ2-2	TGTGCCAGCAGCTTAACCGACCGGGTCACCGGGGAGCTGTTTTTT	CASSLTDRVTGELFF
NA	TRBV12-3/TRBV12-4	TRBD1	TRBJ1-2	TGTGCCAGCAGTTTGGGACAGGGAGGCGGCTACACCTTC	CASSLGQGGGYTF
NA	TRBV29-1	NA	TRBJ2-3	TGCAGCGTTGAGGGGGCAGGGCCACATTCCTCCACAGATACGCAGTATTTT	CSVEGAGPHSSTDTQYF
NA	TRBV3-1/TRBV3-2	NA	TRBJ2-5	TGTGCCAGCAGCCAAGTGGGGGGTAAGACCCAGTACTTC	CASSQVGGKTQYF
NA	TRBV6-6	TRBD1	TRBJ1-4	TGTGCCAGCAGAACCGGACAGGGAGGCACTAATGAAAAACTGTTTTTT	CASRTGQGGTNEKLFF
NA	TRBV19	NA	TRBJ1-5	TGTGCCAGTAGTATAGTACAGGGATCCAATCAGCCCCAGCATTTT	CASSIVQGSNQPQHF
NA	TRBV6-2/TRBV6-3	TRBD2	TRBJ2-1	TGTGCCAGCAGCCATACGCAGCGGGACTGGTCCTACAATGAGCAGTTCTTC	CASSHTQRDWSYNEQFF
NA	TRBV9	NA	TRBJ2-5	TGTGCCAGCAGCGTAGACTTCAGCGTGGAGACCCAGTACTTC	CASSVDFSVETQYF